This TCR beta chain emerged from a study of patients and donors after allogeneic stem cell transplantation. TCRdb analysed the RT-PCR reads with MiXCR anew, one entry per CDR3 protein. The profile shows about a million distinct CDR3 sequences, roughly 18% of them singletons. V was pared by 5 bases and J by 4 bases, with 6 bases of the junction left unmatched. Germline V gene data show CDR1 as SGHVS and CDR2 as FQNEAQ. The CDR3 contains 14 residues. This clonotype has more than one count but fewer than ten. The sample comprised blood, either unsorted or a sorted T cell fraction (not recorded which). The TCR originated in a human donor who was either an allogeneic HSCT recipient or a stem cell or donor lymphocyte infusion donor (not recorded which). It is not recorded whose cells these are; they may come from a transplant donor. This sequence joins TRBV7-8 and TRBJ2-7, with 9 bases matching TRBD2. Here the CDR3 DNA reads TGTGCCAGCAGCCTCCGGACTAGCGTATACGAGCAGTACTTC. Its protein is CASSLRTSVYEQYF.